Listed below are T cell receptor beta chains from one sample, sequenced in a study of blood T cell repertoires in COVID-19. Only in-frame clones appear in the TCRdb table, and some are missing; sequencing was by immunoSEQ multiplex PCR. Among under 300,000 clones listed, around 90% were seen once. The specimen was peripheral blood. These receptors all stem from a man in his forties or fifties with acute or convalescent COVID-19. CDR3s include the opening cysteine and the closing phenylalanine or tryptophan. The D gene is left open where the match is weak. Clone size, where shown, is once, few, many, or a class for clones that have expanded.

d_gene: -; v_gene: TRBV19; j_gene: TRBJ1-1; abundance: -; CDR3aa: CASSTSVMNTEAFF; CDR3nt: TGTGCCAGTAGTACTTCAGTCATGAACACTGAAGCTTTCTTT
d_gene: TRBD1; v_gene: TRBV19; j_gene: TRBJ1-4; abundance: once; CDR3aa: CASADRGNEKLFF; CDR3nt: TGTGCCAGCGCAGACAGGGGTAATGAAAAACTGTTTTTT
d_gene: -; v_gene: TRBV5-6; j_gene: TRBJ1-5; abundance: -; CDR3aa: CASSLATGPNQPQHF; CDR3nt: TGTGCCAGCAGCTTGGCTACAGGGCCCAATCAGCCCCAGCATTTT
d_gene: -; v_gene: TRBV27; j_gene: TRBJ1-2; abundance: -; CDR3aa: CASSYLGQDGYTF; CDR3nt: TGTGCCAGCAGTTACTTGGGGCAGGATGGCTACACCTTC
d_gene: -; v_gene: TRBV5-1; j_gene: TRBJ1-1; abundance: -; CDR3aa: CASSWEAVNTEAFF; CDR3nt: TGCGCCAGCAGCTGGGAAGCGGTGAACACTGAAGCTTTCTTT
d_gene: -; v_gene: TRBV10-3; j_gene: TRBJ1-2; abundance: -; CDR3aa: CAISEETGRADGYTF; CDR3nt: TGTGCCATCAGTGAGGAGACAGGACGGGCTGATGGCTACACCTTC
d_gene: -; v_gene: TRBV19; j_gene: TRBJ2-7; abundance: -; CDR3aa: CASSTGWGGHEQYF; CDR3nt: TGTGCCAGTAGCACCGGTTGGGGCGGCCACGAGCAGTACTTC
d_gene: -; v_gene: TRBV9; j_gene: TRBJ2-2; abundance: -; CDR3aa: CASSVRGGGANTGELFF; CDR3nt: TGTGCCAGCAGCGTCCGCGGAGGGGGGGCGAACACCGGGGAGCTGTTTTTT
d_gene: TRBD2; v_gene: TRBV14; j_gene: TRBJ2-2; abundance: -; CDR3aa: CASSRLAGSANTGELFF; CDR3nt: TGTGCCAGCAGTCGACTAGCGGGGTCCGCGAACACCGGGGAGCTGTTTTTT
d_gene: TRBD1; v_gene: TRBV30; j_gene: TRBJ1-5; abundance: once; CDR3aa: CAWSVPGGGQPQHF; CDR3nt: TGTGCCTGGAGTGTACCAGGGGGCGGGCAGCCCCAGCATTTT
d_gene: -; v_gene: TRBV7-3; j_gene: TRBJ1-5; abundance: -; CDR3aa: CASSTGQYQPQHF; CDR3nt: TGTGCCAGCAGCACCGGACAGTATCAGCCCCAGCATTTT
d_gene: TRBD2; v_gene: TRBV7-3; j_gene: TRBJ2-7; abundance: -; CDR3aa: CASSLGPAGANYEQYF; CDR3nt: TGTGCCAGCAGCTTAGGCCCAGCGGGGGCTAACTACGAGCAGTACTTC
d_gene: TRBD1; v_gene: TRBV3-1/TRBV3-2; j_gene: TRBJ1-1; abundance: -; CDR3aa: CASNHGTGLAEAFF; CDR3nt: TGTGCCAGCAACCATGGGACAGGGCTCGCTGAAGCTTTCTTT
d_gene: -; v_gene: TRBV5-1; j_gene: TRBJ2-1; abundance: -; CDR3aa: CASSLTGLDNEQFF; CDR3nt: TGCGCCAGCAGTTTGACAGGCCTGGACAATGAGCAGTTCTTC
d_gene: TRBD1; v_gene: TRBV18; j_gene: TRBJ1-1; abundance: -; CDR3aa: CASSQGTGLQAFF; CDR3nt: TGTGCCAGCTCACAAGGGACAGGGCTCCAAGCTTTCTTT
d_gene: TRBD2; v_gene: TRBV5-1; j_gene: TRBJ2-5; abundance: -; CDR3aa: CASSFGTSGGAQETQYF; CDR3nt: TGCGCCAGCAGCTTCGGGACTAGCGGGGGGGCCCAAGAGACCCAGTACTTC
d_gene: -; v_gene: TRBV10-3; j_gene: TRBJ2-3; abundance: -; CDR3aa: CAITREIDEDTQYF; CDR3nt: TGTGCCATCACCCGTGAAATAGATGAAGATACGCAGTATTTT
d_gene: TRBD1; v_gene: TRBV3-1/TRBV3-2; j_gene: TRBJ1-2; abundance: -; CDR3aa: CASSLGATGKNGYTF; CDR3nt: TGTGCCAGCAGCTTGGGGGCGACAGGGAAAAATGGCTACACCTTC
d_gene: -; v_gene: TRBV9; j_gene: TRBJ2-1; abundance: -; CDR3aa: CASSVAGDSYNEQFF; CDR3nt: TGTGCCAGCAGCGTAGCGGGGGATTCCTACAATGAGCAGTTCTTC
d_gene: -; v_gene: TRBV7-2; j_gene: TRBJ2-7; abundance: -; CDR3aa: CASSLAGGWEQYF; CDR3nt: TGTGCCAGCAGCTTAGCGGGGGGTTGGGAGCAGTACTTC
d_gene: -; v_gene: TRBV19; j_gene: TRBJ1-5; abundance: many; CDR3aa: CASTDTGWSNQPQHF; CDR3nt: TGTGCCAGTACAGACACAGGTTGGAGCAATCAGCCCCAGCATTTT
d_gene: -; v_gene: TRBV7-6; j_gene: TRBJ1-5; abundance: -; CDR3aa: CASSPEGGFREPQHF; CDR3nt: TGTGCCAGCAGCCCCGAAGGCGGATTCAGGGAGCCCCAGCATTTT
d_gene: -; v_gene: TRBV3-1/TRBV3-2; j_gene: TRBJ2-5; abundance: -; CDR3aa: CASSQSLFTEETQYF; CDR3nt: TGTGCCAGCAGCCAATCCCTCTTCACGGAAGAGACCCAGTACTTC
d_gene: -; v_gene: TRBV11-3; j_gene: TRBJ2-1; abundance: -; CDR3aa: CASSSDSTYNEQFF; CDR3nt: TGTGCCAGCAGCTCGGACAGTACCTACAATGAGCAGTTCTTC
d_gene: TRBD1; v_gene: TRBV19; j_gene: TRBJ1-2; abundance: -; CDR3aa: CASSGGQIYGYTF; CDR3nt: TGTGCCAGTAGTGGGGGACAGATTTATGGCTACACCTTC
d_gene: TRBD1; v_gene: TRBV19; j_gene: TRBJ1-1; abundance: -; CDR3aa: CASSSRTGTNTEAFF; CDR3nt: TGTGCCAGTAGTAGTAGGACAGGGACGAACACTGAAGCTTTCTTT
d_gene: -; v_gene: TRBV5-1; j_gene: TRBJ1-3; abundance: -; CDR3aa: CASTDSDSGNTIYF; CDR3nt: TGCGCCAGCACCGACAGCGACTCTGGAAACACCATATATTTT
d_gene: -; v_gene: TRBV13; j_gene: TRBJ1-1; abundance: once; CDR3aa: CASSLTRQPNTEAFF; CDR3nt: TGTGCCAGCAGCTTGACCCGACAGCCGAACACTGAAGCTTTCTTT
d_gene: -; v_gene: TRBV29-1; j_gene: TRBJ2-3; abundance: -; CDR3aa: CSVESGAGESTDTQYF; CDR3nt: TGCAGCGTTGAAAGTGGTGCAGGGGAGAGCACAGATACGCAGTATTTT
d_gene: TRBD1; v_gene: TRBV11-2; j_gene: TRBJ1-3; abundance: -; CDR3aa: CASSPRGQGENTIYF; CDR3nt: TGTGCCAGCAGCCCACGGGGACAGGGGGAAAACACCATATATTTT
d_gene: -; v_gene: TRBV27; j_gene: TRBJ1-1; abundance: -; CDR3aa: CASSRPGNTEAFF; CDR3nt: TGTGCCAGCAGTAGACCGGGGAACACTGAAGCTTTCTTT
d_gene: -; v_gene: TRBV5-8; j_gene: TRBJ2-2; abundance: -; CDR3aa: CATAGHNTGELFF; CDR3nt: TGTGCCACGGCTGGGCACAACACCGGGGAGCTGTTTTTT
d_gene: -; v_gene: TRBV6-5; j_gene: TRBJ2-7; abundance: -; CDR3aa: CASSFTGSAYEQYF; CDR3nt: TGTGCCAGCAGTTTTACAGGTTCAGCCTACGAGCAGTACTTC
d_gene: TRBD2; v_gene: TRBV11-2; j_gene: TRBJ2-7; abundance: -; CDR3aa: CASRDPSGGAYEQYF; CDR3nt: TGTGCCAGCAGGGACCCTAGCGGGGGGGCCTACGAGCAGTACTTC
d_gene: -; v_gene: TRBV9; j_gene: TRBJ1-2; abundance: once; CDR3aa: CASSTRGEVDYTF; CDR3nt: TGTGCCAGCAGCACCCGGGGGGAGGTTGACTACACCTTC
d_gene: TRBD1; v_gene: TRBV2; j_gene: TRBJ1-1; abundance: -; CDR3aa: CASSWDSFNTEAFF; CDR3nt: TGTGCCAGCAGTTGGGACAGTTTCAACACTGAAGCTTTCTTT
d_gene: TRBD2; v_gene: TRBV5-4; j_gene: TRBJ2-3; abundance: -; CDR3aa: CASSLNLAGGPMSTDTQYF; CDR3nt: TGTGCCAGCAGCTTAAATTTGGCGGGGGGGCCGATGAGCACAGATACGCAGTATTTT
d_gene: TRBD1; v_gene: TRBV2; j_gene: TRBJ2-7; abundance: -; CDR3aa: CATTQGARAEQYF; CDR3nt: TGTGCCACCACCCAGGGGGCGCGTGCCGAGCAGTACTTC
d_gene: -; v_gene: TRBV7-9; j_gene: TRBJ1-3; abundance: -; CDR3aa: CASSLEASISGNTIYF; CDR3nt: TGTGCCAGCAGCTTAGAAGCGTCCATCTCTGGAAACACCATATATTTT
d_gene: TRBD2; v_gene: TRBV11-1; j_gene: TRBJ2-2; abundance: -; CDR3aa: CASSLWEGNTGELFF; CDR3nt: TGTGCCAGCAGCTTATGGGAGGGGAACACCGGGGAGCTGTTTTTT
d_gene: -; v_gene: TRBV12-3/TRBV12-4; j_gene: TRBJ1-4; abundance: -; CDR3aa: CASSLSIAEKLFF; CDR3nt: TGTGCCAGCAGTCTAAGCATTGCCGAAAAACTGTTTTTT
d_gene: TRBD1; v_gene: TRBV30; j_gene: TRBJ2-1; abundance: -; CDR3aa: CAWSPTDRAHEQFF; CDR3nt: TGTGCCTGGAGTCCTACTGACAGGGCCCATGAGCAGTTCTTC
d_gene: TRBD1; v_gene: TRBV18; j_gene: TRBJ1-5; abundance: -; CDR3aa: CASSQGTGDIQPQHF; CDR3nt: TGTGCCAGCTCACAGGGGACAGGGGATATTCAGCCCCAGCATTTT
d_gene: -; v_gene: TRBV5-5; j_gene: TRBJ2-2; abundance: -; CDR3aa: CASSLGQRNTGELFF; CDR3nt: TGTGCCAGCAGCTTGGGTCAGCGGAACACCGGGGAGCTGTTTTTT
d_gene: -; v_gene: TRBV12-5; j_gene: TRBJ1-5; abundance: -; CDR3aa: CASGLVVSARDNQPQHF; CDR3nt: TGTGCTAGTGGTTTGGTAGTGTCCGCCAGGGACAATCAGCCCCAGCATTTT
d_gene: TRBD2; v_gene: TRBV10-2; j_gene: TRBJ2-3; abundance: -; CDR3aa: CATHRRGGTDTQYF; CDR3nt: TGCGCCACCCATCGGCGGGGGGGCACAGATACGCAGTATTTT
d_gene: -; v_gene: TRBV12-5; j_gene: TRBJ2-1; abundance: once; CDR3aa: CASAQRDPSYNEQFF; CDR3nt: TGTGCTAGTGCCCAGAGGGATCCCTCCTACAATGAGCAGTTCTTC
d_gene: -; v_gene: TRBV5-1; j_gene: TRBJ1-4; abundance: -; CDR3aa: CASSLIPGGEKLFF; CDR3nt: TGCGCCAGCAGCTTGATTCCCGGGGGGGAAAAACTGTTTTTT
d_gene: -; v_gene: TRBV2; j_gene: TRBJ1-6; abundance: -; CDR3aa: CASAKGGGNSPLHF; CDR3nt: TGTGCCAGCGCGAAGGGAGGCGGGAATTCACCCCTCCACTTT